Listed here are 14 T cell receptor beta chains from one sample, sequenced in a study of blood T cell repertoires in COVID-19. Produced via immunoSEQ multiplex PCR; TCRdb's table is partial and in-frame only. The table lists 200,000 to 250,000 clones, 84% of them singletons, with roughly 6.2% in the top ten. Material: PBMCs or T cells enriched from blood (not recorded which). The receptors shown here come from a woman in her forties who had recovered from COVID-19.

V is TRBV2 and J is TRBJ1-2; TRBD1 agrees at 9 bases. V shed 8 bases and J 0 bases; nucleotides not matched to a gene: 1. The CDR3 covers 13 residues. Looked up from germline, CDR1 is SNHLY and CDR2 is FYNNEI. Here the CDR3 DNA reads TGTGCCAGCGGACAGGGGTCTAACTATGGCTACACCTTC. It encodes CASGQGSNYGYTF.

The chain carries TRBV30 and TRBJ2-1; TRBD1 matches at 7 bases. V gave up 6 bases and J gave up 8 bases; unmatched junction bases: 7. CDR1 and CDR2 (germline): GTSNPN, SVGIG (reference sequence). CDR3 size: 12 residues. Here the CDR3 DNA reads TGTGCCTGCAGGGGGTTCAACGATGAGCAGTTCTTC. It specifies CACRGFNDEQFF.

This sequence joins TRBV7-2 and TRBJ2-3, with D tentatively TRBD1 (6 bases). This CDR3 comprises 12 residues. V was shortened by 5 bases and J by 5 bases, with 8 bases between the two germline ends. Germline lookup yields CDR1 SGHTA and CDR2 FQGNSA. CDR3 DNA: TGTGCCAGCAGCCCAGGGGTAGATACGCAGTATTTT. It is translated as CASSPGVDTQYF.

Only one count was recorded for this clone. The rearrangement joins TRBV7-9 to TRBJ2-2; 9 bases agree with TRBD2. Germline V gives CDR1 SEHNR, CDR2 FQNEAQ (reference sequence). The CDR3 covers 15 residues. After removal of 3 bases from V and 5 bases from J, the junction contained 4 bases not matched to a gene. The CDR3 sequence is CASSLLAGLTGELFF. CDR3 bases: TGTGCCAGCAGCTTGCTAGCGGGATTAACCGGGGAGCTGTTTTTT.

The CDR3 region is CASSHPLRTDTQYF. CDR3 nucleotide sequence: TGTGCCAGCAGCCACCCCCTCAGGACAGATACGCAGTATTTT. The V and J genes are TRBV5-4 and TRBJ2-3, with D unresolved. The CDR3 runs 14 residues. V was pared by 4 bases and J by 3 bases, with 12 bases between. Germline-derived CDR1 and CDR2 are SGHNT and YYREEE (reference sequence).

CDR3 region: CALRGAGYGYTF. The CDR3 DNA reads TGTGCCCTGCGGGGGGCCGGTTATGGCTACACCTTC. This rearrangement joins TRBV2 to TRBJ1-2; tentative D call: TRBD1 (6 bases). There are 12 residues in the CDR3. Germline CDR1 SNHLY, CDR2 FYNNEI. V dropped 11 bases and J dropped 5 bases, with 15 bases sitting between them.

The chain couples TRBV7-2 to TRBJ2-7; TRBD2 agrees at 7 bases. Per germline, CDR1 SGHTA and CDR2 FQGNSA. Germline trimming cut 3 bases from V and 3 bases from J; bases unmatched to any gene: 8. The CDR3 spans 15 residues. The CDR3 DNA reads TGTGCCAGCAGCTTTTCTGCGGGAGAGGTCTACGAGCAGTACTTC. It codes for CASSFSAGEVYEQYF.

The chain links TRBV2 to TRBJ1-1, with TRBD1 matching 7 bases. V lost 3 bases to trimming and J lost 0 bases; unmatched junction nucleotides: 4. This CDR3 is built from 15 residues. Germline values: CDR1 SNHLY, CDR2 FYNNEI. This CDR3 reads CASSETGSMNTEAFF. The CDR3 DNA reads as TGTGCCAGCAGTGAGACAGGGTCCATGAACACTGAAGCTTTCTTT. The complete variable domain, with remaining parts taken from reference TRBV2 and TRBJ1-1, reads EPEVTQTPSHQVTQMGQEVILRCVPISNHLYFYWYRQILGQKVEFLVSFYNNEISEKSEIFDDQFSVERPDGSNFTLKIRSTKLEDSAMYFCASSETGSMNTEAFFGQGTRLTVV.

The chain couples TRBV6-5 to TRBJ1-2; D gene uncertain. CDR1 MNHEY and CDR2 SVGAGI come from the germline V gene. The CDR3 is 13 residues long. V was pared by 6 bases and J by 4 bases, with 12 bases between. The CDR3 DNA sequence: TGTGCCAGCAGCACCCCCCCCGGCTATGGCTACACCTTC. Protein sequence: CASSTPPGYGYTF.

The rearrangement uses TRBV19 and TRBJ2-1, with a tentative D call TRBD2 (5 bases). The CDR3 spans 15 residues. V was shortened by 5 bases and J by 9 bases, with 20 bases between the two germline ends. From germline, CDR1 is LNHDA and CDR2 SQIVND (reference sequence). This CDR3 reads CASSLNRAGGTEQFF. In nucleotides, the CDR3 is TGTGCCAGTAGTCTAAACCGGGCCGGAGGCACTGAGCAGTTCTTC.

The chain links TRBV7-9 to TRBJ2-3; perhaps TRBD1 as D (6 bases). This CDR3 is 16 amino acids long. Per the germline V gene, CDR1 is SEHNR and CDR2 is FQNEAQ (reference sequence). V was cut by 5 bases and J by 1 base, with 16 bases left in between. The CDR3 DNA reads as TGTGCCAGCAGCCCGCCTACAGGGTCTGGCACAGATACGCAGTATTTT. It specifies CASSPPTGSGTDTQYF.

Here the CDR3 reads CASSQQGRGRTYEQYF. The CDR3 region has the DNA TGTGCCAGCAGCCAACAAGGTCGCGGGAGAACCTACGAGCAGTACTTC. The chain joins TRBV4-2 to TRBJ2-7; 7 bases match TRBD2. CDR3 length equals 16 residues. Germline-derived CDR1 and CDR2 are LGHNA and YNFKEQ. V lost 2 bases and J lost 2; bases outside the gene matches: 9.

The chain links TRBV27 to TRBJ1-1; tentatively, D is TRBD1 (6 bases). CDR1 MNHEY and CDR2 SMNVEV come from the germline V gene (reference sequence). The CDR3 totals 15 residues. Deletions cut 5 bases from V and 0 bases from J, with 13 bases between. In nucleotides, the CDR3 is TGTGCCAGCAGTGCCTACAGGGCAGTGAACACTGAAGCTTTCTTT. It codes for CASSAYRAVNTEAFF.

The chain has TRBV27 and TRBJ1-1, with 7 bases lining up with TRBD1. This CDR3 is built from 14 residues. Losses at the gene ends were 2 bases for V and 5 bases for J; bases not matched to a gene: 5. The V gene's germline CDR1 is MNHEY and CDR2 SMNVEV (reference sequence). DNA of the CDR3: TGTGCCAGCAGTTTACGACAGGGATGGACTGAAGCTTTCTTT. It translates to CASSLRQGWTEAFF.